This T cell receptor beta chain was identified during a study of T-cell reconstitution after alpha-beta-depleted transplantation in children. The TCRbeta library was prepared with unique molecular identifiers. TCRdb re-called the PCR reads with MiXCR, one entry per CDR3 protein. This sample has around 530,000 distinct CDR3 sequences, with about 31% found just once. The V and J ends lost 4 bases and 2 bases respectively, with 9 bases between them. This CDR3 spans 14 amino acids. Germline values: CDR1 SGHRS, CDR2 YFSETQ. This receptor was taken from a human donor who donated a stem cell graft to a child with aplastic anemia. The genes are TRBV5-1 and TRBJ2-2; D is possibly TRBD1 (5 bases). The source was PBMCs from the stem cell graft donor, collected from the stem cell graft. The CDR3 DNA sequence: TGCGCCAGCAGCACCAGGGTAAACACCGGGGAGCTGTTTTTT. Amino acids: CASSTRVNTGELFF.